Each of the 11 T cell receptor beta chains below was sequenced from the same sample in a study of T cells after posttransplantation cyclophosphamide. Sampled 1 year posttransplant, controls received myeloablative marrow transplants, methotrexate and a calcineurin inhibitor. The protocol was immunoSEQ multiplex PCR, while the TCRdb copy is restricted to in-frame clones and leaves out a portion. Of about 18,000 clones listed, 85% are singletons. The sample consisted of PBMCs, taken after allogeneic stem cell transplant with calcineurin inhibitor and methotrexate. The receptors here all came from a female patient aged 18 to 30 who received an allogeneic stem cell transplant from an unrelated donor, was CMV-positive, and had acute and chronic GVHD. Part of the T cell pool may stem from the graft donor.

The chain employs TRBV7-9 and TRBJ2-1; 9 bases fit TRBD2. The junction had 11 bases not matched to a gene; V was cut back by 6 bases and J by 5 bases. Germline V gene data show CDR1 as SEHNR and CDR2 as FQNEAQ (reference sequence). The CDR3 runs 16 residues. The CDR3 region is CASSQKLAGDHNEQFF. DNA of the CDR3: TGTGCCAGCAGTCAGAAATTAGCGGGAGACCACAATGAGCAGTTCTTC. The entire variable domain, with the rest obtained from reference TRBV7-9 and TRBJ2-1, is as follows: DTGVSQNPRHKITKRGQNVTFRCDPISEHNRLYWYRQTLGQGPEFLTYFQNEAQLEKSRLLSDRFSAERPKGSFSTLEIQRTEQGDSAMYLCASSQKLAGDHNEQFFGPGTRLTVL.

This chain joins TRBV5-1 and TRBJ2-5; possibly TRBD1 for D (5 bases). This CDR3 spans 14 amino acids. Germline V gives CDR1 SGHRS, CDR2 YFSETQ. Trimming took 4 bases from V and 0 from J, leaving 10 bases between them. CDR3 region: CASSRQTYQETQYF. The CDR3 DNA reads TGCGCCAGCAGCCGACAGACTTACCAAGAGACCCAGTACTTC. Combining the CDR3 with reference TRBV5-1 and TRBJ2-5 gives the whole variable domain KAGVTQTPRYLIKTRGQQVTLSCSPISGHRSVSWYQQTPGQGLQFLFEYFSETQRNKGNFPGRFSGRQFSNSRSEMNVSTLELGDSALYLCASSRQTYQETQYFGPGTRLLVL.

The genes are TRBV18 and TRBJ1-2; TRBD1 matches at 8 bases. This CDR3 comprises 19 residues. Germline V gives CDR1 KGHSH, CDR2 LQKENI. The V and J ends lost 3 bases and 2 bases, in that order; junction bases with no gene match: 17. CDR3 in amino acids: CASSPTDGHTGGANYGYTF. CDR3 in DNA: TGTGCCAGCTCACCGACAGATGGTCACACAGGGGGGGCGAACTATGGCTACACCTTC.

The chain employs TRBV23-1 and TRBJ2-1, with TRBD1 identical over 7 bases. TRBV23-1 has ORF status, its function being uncertain. V lost 4 bases, J lost 0 bases, and 15 bases stayed unmatched. The CDR3 runs 19 residues. DNA of the CDR3: TGCGCCAGCAGTCCATATCAACATTCGACAGGGAACTCCTACAATGAGCAGTTCTTC. This sequence encodes CASSPYQHSTGNSYNEQFF.

This chain joins TRBV4-1 and TRBJ2-5, with TRBD1 as a possible D gene (6 bases). The end of the DNA is better explained by TRBJ2-7, so the J call may be wrong. Germline assignment: CDR1 MGHRA and CDR2 YSYEKL. The length of the CDR3 is 13 residues. This chain's CDR3 is CASSQLDSYEQYF. As DNA, the CDR3 is TGCGCCAGCAGCCAACTGGACAGCTACGAGCAGTACTTC.

The chain employs TRBV7-6 and TRBJ2-3; D gene unclear. V lost 1 base and J 0 bases, leaving 5 bases between the germline ends. The CDR3 is 14 residues long. Per germline, CDR1 SGHVS and CDR2 FNYEAQ. CDR3 residues: CASSLDPSTDTQYF. DNA of the CDR3: TGTGCCAGCAGCTTAGATCCTAGCACAGATACGCAGTATTTT.

This chain links TRBV30 with TRBJ1-5, with TRBD1 matching 8 bases. This CDR3 has 14 amino acids. CDR1 is GTSNPN, CDR2 SVGIG, per germline (reference sequence). V lost 5 bases, J lost 2 bases, and 5 bases stayed unmatched. The CDR3 is CAWGPGQGNQPQHF. The CDR3 nucleotides read TGTGCCTGGGGACCGGGACAGGGCAATCAGCCCCAGCATTTT.

The rearrangement joins TRBV19 to TRBJ1-1, with D maybe TRBD1 (6 bases). The CDR3 runs 14 residues. The V end lost 3 bases, the J end lost 3 bases, and 11 bases lay between the germline ends. Germline V gene sequence: CDR1 LNHDA, CDR2 SQIVND (reference sequence). The CDR3 is CASSIAGGDTEAFF. The CDR3 nucleotides read TGTGCCAGTAGTATTGCGGGGGGCGACACTGAAGCTTTCTTT.

J is TRBJ2-5 and V is TRBV5-1, with TRBD1 as a possible D gene (5 bases). The germline CDR1 and CDR2 sequences are SGHRS and YFSETQ. V lost 0 bases and J lost 7, with 10 bases in between. This CDR3 has 13 amino acids. The CDR3 DNA reads as TGCGCCAGCAGCTTGGCAGGGAAGGGGACCCAGTACTTC. Translated, it gives CASSLAGKGTQYF.

The chain carries TRBV4-1 and TRBJ1-3; TRBD1 is a possible D gene (5 bases). Trimming removed 0 bases at V and 3 bases at J, with 9 bases between. Germline loops: CDR1 MGHRA, CDR2 YSYEKL. The CDR3 sequence is 15 residues long. CDR3 coding DNA: TGCGCCAGCAGCCAAGATAAGGGGTATGGAAACACCATATATTTT. This encodes CASSQDKGYGNTIYF.

The chain joins TRBV14 to TRBJ2-5, with D perhaps TRBD1 (5 bases). Looked up from germline, CDR1 is SGHDN and CDR2 is FVKESK. The CDR3 is made up of 15 amino acids. Trimming took 0 bases from V and 2 from J, leaving 10 bases between them. CDR3 region: CASSQDLGQQETQYF. The CDR3 region has the DNA TGTGCCAGCAGCCAAGATCTCGGACAACAAGAGACCCAGTACTTC.